This section outlines one TCR beta chain sequence together with its context. The J segment lost 5 bases and the V segment lost 5 bases, leaving 8 bases of the junction unmatched. The CDR3 spans 15 residues. CDR1 and CDR2 from the germline V gene are MGHRA and YSYEKL. The PCR contained 60 Vbeta and 13 Jbeta primers. The assay was immunoSEQ multiplex PCR, and TCRdb's table has in-frame clones only and misses some. The table records some 150,000 clones, 80% to 90% of them present only once. The data originate from a study of cytomegalovirus exposure and HLA in healthy donors. The receptor comes from a boy between 2 and 10 years old in good health and CMV-seronegative. The sequencing input was PBMCs. The chain employs TRBV4-1 and TRBJ2-1; TRBD1 aligns across 8 bases. In nucleotides, the CDR3 is TGCGCCAGCAGCACACGACAGGGGCGGAACAATGAGCAGTTCTTC. It specifies CASSTRQGRNNEQFF.